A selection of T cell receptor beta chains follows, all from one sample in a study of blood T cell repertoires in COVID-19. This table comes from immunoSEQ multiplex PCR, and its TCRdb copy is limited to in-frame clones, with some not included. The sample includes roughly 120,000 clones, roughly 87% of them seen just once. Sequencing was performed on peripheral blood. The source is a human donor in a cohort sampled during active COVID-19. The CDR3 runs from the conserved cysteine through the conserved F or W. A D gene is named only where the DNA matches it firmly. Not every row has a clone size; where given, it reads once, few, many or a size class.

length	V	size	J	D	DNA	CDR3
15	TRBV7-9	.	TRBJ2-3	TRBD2	TGTGCCAGCAGCTACAGCGGGAGCCCCACAGATACGCAGTATTTT	CASSYSGSPTDTQYF
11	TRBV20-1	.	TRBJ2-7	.	TGCAGTGCTAGTCCGGGGAGCGAGCAGTACTTC	CSASPGSEQYF
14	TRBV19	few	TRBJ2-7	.	TGTGCCAGTAGTAAGACTAACCCTACGTACGAGCAGTACTTC	CASSKTNPTYEQYF
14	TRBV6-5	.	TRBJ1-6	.	TGTGCCAGCGCCCAACAGGTTTATAATTCACCCCTCCACTTT	CASAQQVYNSPLHF
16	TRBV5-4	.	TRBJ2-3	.	TGTGCCAGCAGCCCCGCTTCCGGGGTTCACACAGATACGCAGTATTTT	CASSPASGVHTDTQYF
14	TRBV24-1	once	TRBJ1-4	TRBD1	TGTGCCACCAGTGACCCTAGACAGGGGGAAAAACTGTTTTTT	CATSDPRQGEKLFF
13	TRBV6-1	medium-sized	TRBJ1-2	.	TGTGCCAGCAGTGAAACGGGATTAGGGGGCTACACCTTC	CASSETGLGGYTF
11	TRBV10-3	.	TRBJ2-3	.	TGTGCCATCAAACGGGGGGATACGCAGTATTTT	CAIKRGDTQYF
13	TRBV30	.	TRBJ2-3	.	TGTGCCTGTTCGTCGGCATTAGCCAATACGCAGTATTTT	CACSSALANTQYF
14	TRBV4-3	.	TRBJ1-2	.	TGCGCCAGCAGCCAAGATCGAGGGAACTATGGCTACACCTTC	CASSQDRGNYGYTF
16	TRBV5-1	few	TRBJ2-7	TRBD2	TGCGCCAGCAGCATTTCTAGCGGGAGGGCCTCCTACGAGCAGTACTTC	CASSISSGRASYEQYF
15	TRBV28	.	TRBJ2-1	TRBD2	TGTGCCAGCATTCTAGCGGGAGACCCCTACAATGAGCAGTTCTTC	CASILAGDPYNEQFF
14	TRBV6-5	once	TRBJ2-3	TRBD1	TGTGCCAGCAGTCCAGACAGGGGGCAAGATACGCAGTATTTT	CASSPDRGQDTQYF
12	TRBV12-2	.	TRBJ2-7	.	TGTGCGCGTCGAGCGGAACACTACGAGCAGTACTTC	CARRAEHYEQYF
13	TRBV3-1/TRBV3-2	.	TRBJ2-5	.	TGTGCCAGCAGCCAAGTAGAAGGGGGGACCCAGTACTTC	CASSQVEGGTQYF
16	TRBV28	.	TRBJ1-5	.	TGTGCCAGCAGTTTTTGGGCCGACAATCAAGGTCAGCCCCAGCATTTT	CASSFWADNQGQPQHF
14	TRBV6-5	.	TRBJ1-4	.	TGTGCCAGCAGCCTGGCCTCAACTAATGAAAAACTGTTTTTT	CASSLASTNEKLFF
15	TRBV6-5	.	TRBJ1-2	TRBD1	TGTGCCAGCAGTTACTCTGACAGGGGGTTTGGTGGCTACACCTTC	CASSYSDRGFGGYTF
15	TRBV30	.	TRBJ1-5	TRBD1	TGTGCCTGGAGTGTTGGACAGGCCCGCAATCAGCCCCAGCATTTT	CAWSVGQARNQPQHF
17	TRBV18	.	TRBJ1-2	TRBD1	TGTGCCAGCTCACCTCTTGATCGGGGACAGGGTTATTATGGCTACACCTTC	CASSPLDRGQGYYGYTF
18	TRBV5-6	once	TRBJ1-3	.	TGTGCCAGCAGCTTGGCGGGGGGTTTTGGACAAGCTGGAAACACCATATATTTT	CASSLAGGFGQAGNTIYF
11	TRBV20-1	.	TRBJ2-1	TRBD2	TGCAGTGCCAGACTAGCGGATGAGCAGTTCTTC	CSARLADEQFF
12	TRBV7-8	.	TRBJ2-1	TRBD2	TGTGCCAGCAGCCAACTAGCGACGGAGCAGTTCTTC	CASSQLATEQFF
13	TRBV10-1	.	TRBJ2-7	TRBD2	TGCGCCAGCAGCACGGGACTATCCTACGAGCAGTACTTC	CASSTGLSYEQYF
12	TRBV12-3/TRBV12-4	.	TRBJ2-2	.	TGTGCCAGCAGCCCTATAGTAGGGGAGCTGTTTTTT	CASSPIVGELFF
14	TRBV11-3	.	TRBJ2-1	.	TGTGCCAGCAGCTTAGATCCCAGCTACAATGAGCAGTTCTTC	CASSLDPSYNEQFF
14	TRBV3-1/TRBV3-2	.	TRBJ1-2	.	TGTGCCAGCAGCCAGGCCTGGGGGGGCTATGGCTACACCTTC	CASSQAWGGYGYTF
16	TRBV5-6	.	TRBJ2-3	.	TGTGCCAGCAGCTTTCCCACTAACACCCATGTCGATACGCAGTATTTT	CASSFPTNTHVDTQYF
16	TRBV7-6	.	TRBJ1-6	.	TGTGCCAGCAGCTTAGCTCCATCAGGGGCGGTTTCACCCCTCCACTTT	CASSLAPSGAVSPLHF
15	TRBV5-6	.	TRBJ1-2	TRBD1	TGTGCCAGCAGCTTCAGACAGGGGGGTAACTATGGCTACACCTTC	CASSFRQGGNYGYTF